These 29 T cell receptor beta chains were sequenced from one sample in a study of CD8 T cells in Susac syndrome. Reverse transcription used roughly 0.5 to 1 ug RNA and random hexamers. TCRdb reprocessed the immunoSEQ multiplex PCR reads with MiXCR, giving one entry per CDR3 protein. The sample lists around 130,000 distinct CDR3 sequences; around 90% were seen once. The source material was CD8+ T cells from PBMCs. The receptors stem from a human donor with multiple sclerosis.

The J gene is TRBJ2-4, the V gene TRBV12-3 or TRBV12-4; D possibly matches TRBD1 or TRBD2 (5 bases each). The CDR3 contains 15 residues. The V end was cut by 3 bases, the J end by 7 bases, with 16 bases between. CDR3 bases: TGTGCCAGCAGTTTGGCGACTGGGGGTAGGAACATTCAGTACTTC. Encoded protein: CASSLATGGRNIQYF.

This chain uses TRBV4-1 with TRBJ1-1; D is possibly TRBD1 (5 bases). Germline CDR1 MGHRA, CDR2 YSYEKL. V was cut by 0 bases and J by 0 bases, with 11 bases left in between. This CDR3 has 16 residues. The CDR3 DNA reads TGCGCCAGCAGCCAAGATGGGTCAGGGCTGAACACTGAAGCTTTCTTT. Encoded protein: CASSQDGSGLNTEAFF.

This clonotype was recorded once. This chain uses TRBV12-3 or TRBV12-4 with TRBJ1-1; D perhaps matches TRBD1 (5 bases). Trimming took off 5 bases at V and 5 bases at J, with 21 bases between the two ends. CDR3 length: 16 residues. Written as DNA, the CDR3 is TGTGCCAGCAGTCCCCTCACGACCAGTTCAGGGACTGAAGCTTTCTTT. As protein: CASSPLTTSSGTEAFF.

The gene calls are TRBV7-9 and TRBJ1-1; TRBD1 agrees at 7 bases. The V segment lost 4 bases and the J segment 6 bases; nucleotides outside the gene matches: 11. Germline assignment: CDR1 SEHNR and CDR2 FQNEAQ (reference sequence). The CDR3 loop spans 15 amino acids. CDR3 protein: CASSYHRGGKAEAFF. Written as DNA, the CDR3 is TGTGCCAGCAGCTACCACAGGGGCGGAAAGGCTGAAGCTTTCTTT.

The chain links TRBV20-1 to TRBJ2-1; 10 bases fit TRBD2. Trimming cost V 5 bases and J 2 bases; bases outside gene matches: 15. Looked up from germline, CDR1 is DFQATT and CDR2 is SNEGSKA (reference sequence). This CDR3 has 18 amino acids. The DNA of the CDR3 is TGCAGTGCTGCCCCGAGAGCGGGAGGGCCCGGGACCTACAATGAGCAGTTCTTC. Protein: CSAAPRAGGPGTYNEQFF.

The chain is built from TRBV12-3 or TRBV12-4 and TRBJ2-2; D is ambiguous. The CDR3 covers 14 residues. The germline V and J ends were trimmed by 0 bases and 5 bases, with 7 bases remaining between them. CDR3 in amino acids: CASSLARLTGELFF. Written as DNA, the CDR3 is TGTGCCAGCAGTTTAGCACGTTTAACCGGGGAGCTGTTTTTT.

About this clonotype: The junction and the germline gene differ at one end; a read error may be behind it. The rearrangement joins TRBV11-2 to TRBJ1-2, with TRBD1 matching over 8 bases. The CDR3 is made up of 13 amino acids. Germline V gene sequence: CDR1 SGHAT, CDR2 FQNNGV. The CDR3 DNA sequence: TGTGCCAGCAGCACGACAGGGGTGGGCGGCTACTCCTTC. Translation gives CASSTTGVGGYSF.

The chain has TRBV7-9 and TRBJ2-5, with 11 bases aligning to TRBD2. V trimming: 4 bases; J trimming: 4 bases; junction bases outside the gene matches: 11. CDR1 and CDR2 from the germline V gene are SEHNR and FQNEAQ (reference sequence). This CDR3 spans 17 amino acids. This CDR3 reads CASSSGTSGEAGETQYF. In nucleotides, the CDR3 is TGTGCCAGCAGCTCCGGGACTAGCGGAGAAGCGGGAGAGACCCAGTACTTC.

The chain has TRBV4-3 and TRBJ2-4; unclear D gene. The CDR3 runs 16 residues. Deletions cut 4 bases from V and 1 base from J, with 14 bases between. CDR1 LGHNA and CDR2 YSLEER come from the germline V gene. The CDR3 sequence: CASSPNRMTAKNIQYF. The CDR3, as DNA: TGCGCCAGCAGCCCCAATCGTATGACGGCCAAAAACATTCAGTACTTC.

The CDR3 reads CASSLDPGTGSDEAFF. The DNA of the CDR3 is TGTGCCAGCAGCTTGGATCCGGGAACAGGGTCAGATGAAGCTTTCTTT. The genes are TRBV7-9 and TRBJ1-1; D might be TRBD1 (6 bases). The CDR3 covers 16 residues. V was clipped by 3 bases and J by 7 bases, with 21 bases between them. Per germline, CDR1 SEHNR and CDR2 FQNEAQ (reference sequence).

This sequence joins TRBV7-9 and TRBJ2-1; 9 positions match TRBD2. The CDR3 contains 17 residues. The germline CDR1 and CDR2 sequences are SEHNR and FQNEAQ (reference sequence). Trimming at V came to 1 base and at J to 6 bases, leaving 10 bases not matched to a gene. The CDR3 reads CASSLEASVAGVNEQFF. CDR3 nucleotide sequence: TGTGCCAGCAGCTTAGAGGCTTCCGTAGCGGGAGTCAATGAGCAGTTCTTC.

This clonotype was observed once. The chain combines TRBV28 with TRBJ2-7; tentatively, D is TRBD2 (6 bases). The germline V gene encodes CDR1 MDHEN and CDR2 SYDVKM. Trimming took off 7 bases at V and 7 bases at J, with 20 bases between the two ends. The CDR3 consists of 14 residues. In DNA form, the CDR3 reads TGTGCCAGCAAGCCGGCTAGCGTGCTTCTAGAGCAGTACTTC. Translating it yields CASKPASVLLEQYF.

V usage is TRBV29-1 and J usage is TRBJ2-3; 10 nucleotides agree with TRBD1. This CDR3 region has 12 residues. Per the germline V gene, CDR1 is SQVTM and CDR2 is ANQGSEA. The ends lost 7 bases at V and 5 bases at J; junction bases unmatched: 3. CDR3: CSGQGAGDTQYF. CDR3 in DNA: TGCAGCGGACAGGGGGCTGGAGATACGCAGTATTTT.

The rearrangement links TRBV7-6 to TRBJ2-6; D is possibly TRBD1 (5 bases). In germline, CDR1 is SGHVS, CDR2 FNYEAQ. V was cut by 5 bases and J by 2 bases, with 7 bases left in between. CDR3 size: 14 residues. The CDR3 reads CASSATAGANVLTF. The CDR3 DNA follows: TGTGCCAGCAGCGCGACAGCTGGGGCCAACGTCCTGACTTTC.

The chain combines TRBV5-6 with TRBJ2-5, with 7 nucleotides matching TRBD1. V dropped 4 bases and J dropped 1; count of bases not matched to a gene: 4. The CDR3 consists of 14 residues. CDR1 and CDR2 (germline): SGHDT, YYEEEE. In nucleotides, the CDR3 is TGTGCCAGCAGCGTCCGGGACAGCCAAGAGACCCAGTACTTC. Residues: CASSVRDSQETQYF.

Remarks on this clonotype: The junction departs from the called germline gene at one end, perhaps through a read error. The rearrangement joins TRBV19 to TRBJ1-2; possibly TRBD1 for D (5 bases). This CDR3 spans 8 amino acids. Germline V gene data show CDR1 as LNHDA and CDR2 as SQIVND (reference sequence). The CDR3 is CGAGGYTF. The DNA for the CDR3 is TGCGGGGCCGGGGGCTACACCTTC.

Only one count was recorded for this clonotype. This chain uses TRBV20-1 with TRBJ1-6; unclear D gene. Deletions cut 2 bases from V and 0 bases from J, with 17 bases between. The CDR3 is 18 amino acids. CDR1 and CDR2 (germline): DFQATT, SNEGSKA (reference sequence). CDR3 sequence: CSARRNPTRSSYNSPLHF. In nucleotides, the CDR3 is TGCAGTGCTAGACGTAACCCTACAAGAAGCTCCTATAATTCACCCCTCCACTTT.

The chain links TRBV30 to TRBJ2-1; the D gene is possibly TRBD2 (5 bases). This CDR3 is built from 13 residues. From germline, CDR1 is GTSNPN and CDR2 SVGIG (reference sequence). V was shortened by 0 bases and J by 10 bases, with 13 bases between the two germline ends. The CDR3, as DNA: TGTGCCTGGAGTGTACTAAGCGGCCACGAGCAGTTCTTC. Residues: CAWSVLSGHEQFF.

The chain has TRBV2 and TRBJ2-1; D might be TRBD1 (6 bases). Trimming removed 7 bases from V and 6 bases from J, with 10 bases in between. Per germline, CDR1 SNHLY and CDR2 FYNNEI. The CDR3 consists of 12 residues. The chain's CDR3 is CASNSGANEQFF. The CDR3 DNA reads TGTGCCAGCAATTCAGGGGCCAATGAGCAGTTCTTC.

This chain connects TRBV13 to TRBJ2-2; TRBD1 or TRBD2 may be the D gene (6 bases each). Trimming shortened V by 5 bases and J by 3 bases, and 16 bases separated the two germline ends. The germline V gene has CDR1 PRHDT and CDR2 FYEKMQ (reference sequence). This CDR3 is built from 16 residues. CDR3: CASSARAGEDTGELFF. CDR3 bases: TGTGCCAGCAGCGCCCGGGCAGGGGAGGACACCGGGGAGCTGTTTTTT.

DNA of the CDR3: TGCGCCAGCAGCCAAGGGTTAGCAGGGGCTGGAAACACCATATATTTT. Its translation is CASSQGLAGAGNTIYF. The V and J genes are TRBV4-3 and TRBJ1-3, with D perhaps TRBD1 (6 bases). The CDR3 is 16 residues long. V lost 1 base to trimming and J lost 2 bases, with 12 bases between them. CDR1 is LGHNA, CDR2 YSLEER, per germline.

The V gene is TRBV5-4, the J gene TRBJ1-2, with 7 bases matching TRBD1. The CDR3 has 12 residues. Germline CDR1 reads SGHNT; CDR2 reads YYREEE (reference sequence). CDR3 sequence reads: CGLSGAGGGYTF. DNA of the CDR3: TGTGGCTTAAGCGGGGCAGGGGGTGGCTACACCTTC. Together with reference TRBV5-4 and TRBJ1-2, the CDR3 gives the full variable domain: ETGVTQSPTHLIKTRGQQVTLRCSSQSGHNTVSWYQQALGQGPQFIFQYYREEENGRGNFPPRFSGLQFPNYSSELNVNALELDDSALYLCGLSGAGGGYTFGSGTRLTVV.

The chain employs TRBV7-6 and TRBJ2-1; D is ambiguous. Germline CDR1 is SGHVS and CDR2 is FNYEAQ. The CDR3 is 14 amino acids. V lost 5 bases, J lost 9 bases, and 17 bases lay in between. This CDR3 is CASSPFPSGVEQFF. As DNA, the CDR3 is TGTGCCAGCAGCCCCTTCCCTAGTGGGGTTGAGCAGTTCTTC.

V gene TRBV24-1 combines with J gene TRBJ2-3, with D perhaps TRBD2 (5 bases). V shed 1 base and J shed 5 bases, with 12 bases lying between them. Germline V CDR1 and CDR2: KGHDR, SFDVKD. This CDR3 spans 15 amino acids. The DNA for the CDR3 is TGTGCCACCAGTGATTTCTCGGGGTCCGGAGATACGCAGTATTTT. Translation: CATSDFSGSGDTQYF.

This rearrangement joins TRBV28 to TRBJ2-7; 11 nucleotides match TRBD1. Per germline, CDR1 MDHEN and CDR2 SYDVKM. The CDR3 loop spans 15 amino acids. Losses at the gene ends were 10 bases for V and 7 bases for J; bases not matched to a gene: 15. In DNA form, the CDR3 reads TGTGCCACCGACTCCCAGGACAGGGGGCGAGGGGAGCAGTACTTC. Its protein is CATDSQDRGRGEQYF.

The chain combines TRBV7-8 with TRBJ1-2, with TRBD1 identical over 7 bases. The length of the CDR3 is 15 residues. The V gene end was trimmed by 4 bases and the J gene end by 6 bases; junction bases not matched to a gene: 11. The germline V gene has CDR1 SGHVS and CDR2 FQNEAQ. The CDR3 bases are TGTGCCAGCAGCTCGCCCGCCCCCGGACAGGATGGCTACACCTTC. This gives the protein CASSSPAPGQDGYTF.

The rearrangement uses TRBV3-1 and TRBJ2-6; D may be TRBD2 (5 bases). Per the germline V gene, CDR1 is LGHDT and CDR2 is YNNKEL (reference sequence). The CDR3 spans 17 residues. Trimming stripped 3 bases from V and 0 bases from J, with 12 bases between. CDR3 residues: CASSHRRSLSGANVLTF. The DNA for the CDR3 is TGTGCCAGCAGCCACAGGAGGAGCCTCTCTGGGGCCAACGTCCTGACTTTC. Looking up the rest from reference TRBV3-1 and TRBJ2-6 gives the full variable domain: DTAVSQTPKYLVTQMGNDKSIKCEQNLGHDTMYWYKQDSKKFLKIMFSYNNKELIINETVPNRFSPKSPDKAHLNLHINSLELGDSAVYFCASSHRRSLSGANVLTFGAGSRLTVL.

In its sample, this clonotype was seen once. The rearrangement links TRBV7-9 to TRBJ2-4; no firm D call. The CDR3 loop spans 13 amino acids. V was clipped by 1 base and J by 5 bases, with 6 bases between them. Germline values: CDR1 SEHNR, CDR2 FQNEAQ (reference sequence). The CDR3 coding sequence is TGTGCCAGCAGCTTAGGATGGCAAAACATTCAGTACTTC. Protein product: CASSLGWQNIQYF.

The chain has TRBV7-8 and TRBJ1-1, with D tentatively TRBD1 (5 bases). CDR1 and CDR2 (germline): SGHVS, FQNEAQ. Trimming removed 5 bases from V and 4 bases from J, with 11 bases in between. This CDR3 has 13 residues. This CDR3 reads CASSQTASTEAFF. The CDR3 DNA reads TGTGCCAGCAGCCAGACAGCTTCCACTGAAGCTTTCTTT.